This entry concerns a single T cell receptor (beta chain). Its binding antigen is unknown. Base-call qualities are not available, and no considerably larger clone is one nucleotide away. This sample was taken from a study of monozygotic twins with cystic fibrosis (dated by TCRdb to the early 2020s). Concerning the study at large: Barcoded libraries were prepared with approximately 16 PCR cycles from roughly 3 micrograms of fragmented DNA. To assess genetic influence on V and J gene usage, the study compared TCR beta repertoires within and across 16 monozygotic twin pairs with cystic fibrosis. Ten female and six male twin pairs, aged about 2.0 to 40 years (median about 9 years) and mostly children and adolescents, were included in the cohort. Twins were ranked among 1,000 or so cohort participants for weight-for-height and FEVPerc (FEV1 disease centile) on the day of blood sampling. Data for three of the twin pairs had been reported earlier in a different context.

What the authors observed across the whole study: Sharing of nucleotide-identical clonotypes was significantly greater within monozygotic CF twin pairs than between unrelated CF individuals (P = 0.000026, Mann-Whitney). The cohort was small, and no association was found between shared CDR3 numbers and age, concordance or disease severity. Simpson clonality was generally low (median 0.0095), which suggests a naive-dominated repertoire, and clonality was higher in the most severely affected patients. In 13 of 16 pairs, V gene usage most closely resembled the co-twin's, and the same held for J usage in 8 of 16 pairs, a pattern suggesting genetic constraints.

TCR beta CDR3 regions were amplified by multiplex PCR using the immunoSEQ immune profiling system, following the manufacturer's instructions. An Illumina NextSeq system was used to carry out the sequencing. For the original study's pipeline: The immunoSEQ Analyzer platform handled processing of the sequence data, and clonality was calculated by taking the square root of Simpson's index of productive rearrangements. V and J usage similarity was measured by Jensen-Shannon distance, and CDR3 generation probabilities were computed with OLGA. The immuneACCESS database (August 2020) and VDJdb (December 2020) were searched for shared CDR3 sequences. TCRdb mirrors the immuneACCESS table, restricted to in-frame sequences. Some clones are absent from its copies; in checked studies, under half trace to an unresolved V gene, and the reason for the others is unknown. V and J calls and clone size are as listed in that table; D and trimming were resolved from the DNA. Recorded for this sample are under 20,000 clones; 95% to 98% of them occurred a single time. In total, the top ten clones hold less than 2% of the sample.

The germline V gene (reference sequence) supplies CDR1 GTSNPN and CDR2 SVGIG. Inclusive of the bounding cysteine and phenylalanine, the CDR3 is 13 residues long. Only the CDR3 DNA stays, 39 bases, in frame from base 1. V is cut back by 2 bases and J by 3 bases, with 4 bases in the junction unmatched. The twin pairs came from the European Cystic Fibrosis Twin and Sibling Study Cohort, which recruited patients from over a hundred CF clinics across 14 European countries. Zygosity and CFTR genotype were verified in-house, and zygosity was tested by multiplex PCR of nine short tandem repeat loci. Each twin gave a peripheral blood sample, and clinical parameters were documented on that same day of blood sampling. Phenol/chloroform extraction was used to isolate genomic DNA from peripheral blood cells, and the DNA was then kept in TE buffer at 4 degrees C.

Sequenced sample: blood. The source of this sequence is a woman aged 25-40 years with cystic fibrosis. This sequence uses TRBV30 and TRBJ2-7; TRBD1 agrees with 7 junctional bases. The nucleotides read TGTGCCTGGAGTTACAGGGGCGGCTACGAGCAGTACTTC. This codes for CAWSYRGGYEQYF.